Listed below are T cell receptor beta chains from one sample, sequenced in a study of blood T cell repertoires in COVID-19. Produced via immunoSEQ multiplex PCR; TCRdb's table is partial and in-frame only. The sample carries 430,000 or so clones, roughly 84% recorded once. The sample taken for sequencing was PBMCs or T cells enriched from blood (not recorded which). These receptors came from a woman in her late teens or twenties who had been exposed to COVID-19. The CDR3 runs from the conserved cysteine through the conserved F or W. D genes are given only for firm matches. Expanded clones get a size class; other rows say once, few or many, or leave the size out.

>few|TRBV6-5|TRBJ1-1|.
CASSYSIAGRGTEAFF
TGTGCCAGCAGTTACTCAATAGCAGGGAGGGGGACTGAAGCTTTCTTT
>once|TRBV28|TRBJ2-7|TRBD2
CASSGGLAAHEQYF
TGTGCCAGCAGCGGCGGACTAGCTGCCCACGAGCAGTACTTC
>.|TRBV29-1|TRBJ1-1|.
CSVAVYSTNTEAFF
TGCAGCGTTGCCGTCTACAGCACTAACACTGAAGCTTTCTTT
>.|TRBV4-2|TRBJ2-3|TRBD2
CASSPVGGLGADTQYF
TGTGCCAGCAGCCCAGTGGGGGGGTTGGGCGCAGATACGCAGTATTTT
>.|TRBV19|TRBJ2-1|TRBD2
CASLAGGSYNEQFF
TGTGCCAGTTTAGCGGGAGGGTCCTACAATGAGCAGTTCTTC
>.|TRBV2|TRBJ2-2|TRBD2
CASSATSGIVVDTGELFF
TGTGCCAGCAGCGCAACTAGCGGGATCGTGGTGGACACCGGGGAGCTGTTTTTT
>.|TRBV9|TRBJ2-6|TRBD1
CASSVATGQGTGANVLTF
TGTGCCAGCAGCGTAGCTACGGGACAGGGCACTGGGGCCAACGTCCTGACTTTC
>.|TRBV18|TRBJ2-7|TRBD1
CASSPGQGSSYEQYF
TGTGCCAGCTCACCGGGACAGGGAAGCTCCTACGAGCAGTACTTC
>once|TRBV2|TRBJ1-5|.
CASSDLQPNQPQHF
TGTGCCAGCAGTGATTTACAGCCGAATCAGCCCCAGCATTTT
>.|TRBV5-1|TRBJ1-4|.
CASNEGATNEKLFF
TGCGCCAGCAACGAGGGGGCAACTAATGAAAAACTGTTTTTT
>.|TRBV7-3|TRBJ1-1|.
CASSYPQGFATEAFF
TGTGCCAGCAGCTACCCACAGGGTTTCGCCACTGAAGCTTTCTTT
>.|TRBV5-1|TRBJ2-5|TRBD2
CASSLVVGGRGETQYF
TGCGCCAGCAGCTTGGTTGTTGGCGGGAGAGGAGAGACCCAGTACTTC
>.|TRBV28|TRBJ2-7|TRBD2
CASSLLGGWTSGRASYEQYF
TGTGCCAGCAGTCTCCTAGGGGGTTGGACTAGCGGGAGGGCCTCCTACGAGCAGTACTTC
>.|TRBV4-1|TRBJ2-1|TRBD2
CASSPALTVQGLASVTGGEQFF
TGCGCCAGCAGCCCGGCCCTTACGGTACAGGGATTAGCTAGTGTTACGGGGGGGGAGCAGTTCTTC
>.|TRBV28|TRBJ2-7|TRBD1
CASRSTGAYEQYF
TGTGCCAGCAGATCTACAGGGGCCTACGAGCAGTACTTC
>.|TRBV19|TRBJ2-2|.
CASRGRGANTGELFF
TGTGCCAGTAGAGGCAGGGGCGCGAACACCGGGGAGCTGTTTTTT
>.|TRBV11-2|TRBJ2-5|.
CASSLLPGKETQYF
TGTGCCAGCAGCTTATTGCCGGGGAAAGAGACCCAGTACTTC
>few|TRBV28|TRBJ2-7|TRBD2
CASSYSLREVYEQYF
TGTGCCAGCAGTTATTCTTTGCGGGAGGTCTACGAGCAGTACTTC
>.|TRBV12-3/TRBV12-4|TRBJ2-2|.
CASTPANTGELFF
TGTGCCAGCACCCCGGCGAACACCGGGGAGCTGTTTTTT
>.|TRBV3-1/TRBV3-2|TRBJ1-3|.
CASSQLQSTIYF
TGTGCCAGCAGCCAACTACAGAGCACCATATATTTT
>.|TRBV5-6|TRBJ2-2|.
CASSFGGTGELFF
TGTGCCAGCAGCTTCGGCGGCACCGGGGAGCTGTTTTTT
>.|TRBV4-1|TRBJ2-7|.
CASSQDRGKISYEQYF
TGCGCCAGCAGCCAAGACCGGGGGAAGATCTCCTACGAGCAGTACTTC
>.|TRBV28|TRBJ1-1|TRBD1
CASSNLGQGANTEAFF
TGTGCCAGCAGCAACTTAGGGCAGGGGGCGAACACTGAAGCTTTCTTT
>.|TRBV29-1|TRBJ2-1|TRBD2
CSVGGGREQFF
TGCAGCGTTGGCGGGGGACGTGAGCAGTTCTTC
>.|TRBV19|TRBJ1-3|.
CAIGVLLGNTIYF
TGTGCCATAGGGGTTCTTCTCGGAAACACCATATATTTT